This passage covers 4 T cell receptor beta chains from one sample sequenced in a study of cytomegalovirus exposure and HLA in healthy donors. The PCR was carried out with 60 Vbeta primers and 13 Jbeta primers. The protocol was immunoSEQ multiplex PCR, while the TCRdb copy is restricted to in-frame clones and leaves out a portion. The data contain some 130,000 clones, less than 80% of them singletons. What was sequenced was PBMCs. These receptor sequences come from a man in his forties in good health and CMV-seropositive.

The chain has TRBV30 and TRBJ2-1; D perhaps matches TRBD2 (5 bases). The CDR3 is made up of 12 amino acids. Trimming removed 1 base from V and 9 bases from J, with 10 bases in between. Germline CDR1 and CDR2: GTSNPN and SVGIG (reference sequence). CDR3 sequence (DNA): TGTGCCTGGAGTGCCCGGGGTGTTGAGCAGTTCTTC. It is translated as CAWSARGVEQFF. Variable domain in full (rest from reference TRBV30 and TRBJ2-1): SQTIHQWPATLVQPVGSPLSLECTVEGTSNPNLYWYRQAAGRGLQLLFYSVGIGQISSEVPQNLSASRPQDRQFILSSKKLLLSDSGFYLCAWSARGVEQFFGPGTRLTVL.

The CDR3 is CASTGQGGMNTEAFF. The CDR3 nucleotides read TGTGCCAGTACAGGGCAGGGAGGTATGAACACTGAAGCTTTCTTT. The chain couples TRBV19 to TRBJ1-1; a weak D match, TRBD1 (5 bases). The V end lost 7 bases, the J end lost 0 bases, and 15 bases lay between the germline ends. The CDR3 length is 15 residues. Per germline, CDR1 LNHDA and CDR2 SQIVND (reference sequence).

This clone has a handful of counts. This chain connects TRBV4-1 to TRBJ2-1; D is perhaps TRBD2 (7 bases). V lost 1 base and J lost 3, with 13 bases in between. Germline V gives CDR1 MGHRA, CDR2 YSYEKL. This CDR3 region has 16 residues. CDR3 region: CASSQGEAGHYNEQFF. Written as DNA, the CDR3 is TGCGCCAGCAGCCAAGGTGAAGCGGGACACTACAATGAGCAGTTCTTC.

For the CDR3, the DNA is TGTGCCAGCAGTGAATCAGGTCCCTCTGGGGCCAACGTCCTGACTTTC. Translation: CASSESGPSGANVLTF. The V call is TRBV2, the J call TRBJ2-6; D gene uncertain. Germline V gene data show CDR1 as SNHLY and CDR2 as FYNNEI. The germline V and J ends were trimmed by 2 bases and 0 bases, with 8 bases remaining between them. The CDR3 has 16 residues.